This is a list of T cell receptor beta chains from one sample in a study of beta chain bispecific antibodies for T cell cancers. Each CDR3 protein is one row after TCRdb ran MiXCR on the 5' RACE reads. The table has tens of thousands of distinct CDR3 sequences, more than 2% seen once; the top ten hold about 4.8%. The antigens these receptors bind are not known. The material sequenced was healthy donor T cells cultured with leukemia cells, taken from a culture containing a bispecific antibody targeting TCR Vbeta12. These receptors originate from a human donor in good health. Some clones in this sample may be carry-over from other donors' samples. CDR3s include the opening cysteine and the closing phenylalanine or tryptophan. The D gene is left open where the match is weak. Expanded clones get a size class; other rows say once, few or many, or leave the size out.

>many|NA|TRBJ1-1|TRBV7-9
CASSQGPNTEAFF
TGTGCCAGCAGCCAAGGGCCGAACACTGAAGCTTTCTTT
>many|NA|TRBJ2-1|TRBV9
CASSEGFHNEQFF
TGTGCCAGCAGCGAGGGGTTTCACAATGAGCAGTTCTTC
>NA|NA|TRBJ2-6|TRBV5-8
CASSWGSRGANVLTF
TGTGCCAGCAGCTGGGGATCGCGAGGGGCCAACGTCCTGACTTTC
>few|NA|TRBJ2-3|TRBV5-4
CASSLSTSTDTQYF
TGTGCCAGCAGCTTGTCGACTAGCACAGATACGCAGTATTTT
>medium-sized|TRBD1|TRBJ1-4|TRBV28
CASSSWDSENEKLFF
TGTGCCAGCAGTAGCTGGGACAGCGAGAATGAAAAACTGTTTTTT
>many|NA|TRBJ2-4|TRBV27
CASSLPGHIQYF
TGTGCCAGCAGTCTCCCGGGACATATTCAGTACTTC
>many|TRBD1|TRBJ1-1|TRBV6-5
CASSPGTANTEAFF
TGTGCCAGCAGCCCCGGGACAGCGAACACTGAAGCTTTCTTT
>many|TRBD1|TRBJ1-1|TRBV30
CAWSVGTGGPEAFF
TGTGCCTGGAGTGTGGGGACAGGGGGGCCCGAAGCTTTCTTT
>medium-sized|NA|TRBJ2-2|TRBV28
CASSPVGYTGELFF
TGTGCCAGCAGTCCCGTCGGGTACACCGGGGAGCTGTTTTTT
>many|TRBD1|TRBJ2-2|TRBV11-3
CASSLVQGEAGELFF
TGTGCCAGCAGCTTAGTACAGGGGGAGGCCGGGGAGCTGTTTTTT
>NA|TRBD1|TRBJ2-1|TRBV30
CAWSPGTGPLGNEQFF
TGTGCCTGGAGCCCCGGGACAGGGCCTCTGGGGAATGAGCAGTTCTTC
>many|NA|TRBJ2-5|TRBV6-6
CASSGETQYF
TGTGCCAGCAGTGGCGAGACCCAGTACTTC
>medium-sized|TRBD1|TRBJ1-1|TRBV5-1
CASSWTGAWDTEAFF
TGCGCCAGCAGCTGGACAGGGGCGTGGGACACTGAAGCTTTCTTT
>many|NA|TRBJ1-6|TRBV28
CASTKRVVFRSPLHF
TGTGCCAGCACCAAGAGGGTGGTTTTTCGTTCACCCCTCCACTTT
>many|NA|TRBJ2-1|TRBV5-1
CASSLEAGQRQFF
TGCGCCAGCAGCTTGGAAGCGGGCCAGAGGCAGTTCTTC
>many|TRBD2|TRBJ2-5|TRBV5-1
CASSLAKASGGPETQYF
TGCGCCAGCAGCTTGGCCAAGGCTAGCGGGGGCCCAGAGACCCAGTACTTC
>medium-sized|NA|TRBJ2-1|TRBV30
CAWSAEFNEQFF
TGTGCCTGGAGTGCCGAGTTCAATGAGCAGTTCTTC
>many|NA|TRBJ2-2|TRBV19
CASSIFAGELFF
TGTGCCAGTAGTATATTCGCCGGGGAGCTGTTTTTT
>many|NA|TRBJ1-1|TRBV7-9
CASSPTLDREAFF
TGTGCCAGCAGCCCCACCCTGGACAGAGAAGCTTTCTTT
>many|TRBD1|TRBJ1-2|TRBV7-9
CASSPVGQGRLYGYTF
TGTGCCAGCAGCCCCGTCGGACAGGGCCGCTTGTATGGCTACACCTTC
>medium-sized|TRBD1|TRBJ1-1|TRBV5-1
CASSAGQSNTEAFF
TGCGCCAGCAGCGCGGGACAGTCGAACACTGAAGCTTTCTTT
>many|NA|TRBJ2-2|TRBV4-2
CASSPLTDTGELFF
TGTGCCAGCAGCCCCCTTACCGACACCGGGGAGCTGTTTTTT
>many|NA|TRBJ1-2|TRBV19
CASFRGTSDYGYTF
TGTGCCAGCTTCCGCGGGACATCAGATTATGGCTACACCTTC
>many|NA|TRBJ1-6|TRBV14
CASSQPGSYNSPLHF
TGTGCCAGCAGCCAACCGGGTAGCTATAATTCACCCCTCCACTTT
>many|NA|TRBJ1-2|TRBV7-3
CASSYPDRLYGYTF
TGTGCCAGCAGCTATCCGGACAGACTCTATGGCTACACCTTC
>many|NA|TRBJ1-4|TRBV5-6
CASSLWAVAAINEKLFF
TGTGCCAGCAGCTTGTGGGCAGTAGCAGCAATTAATGAAAAACTGTTTTTT
>NA|NA|TRBJ2-1|TRBV30
CAWKSPGSSYNEQFF
TGTGCCTGGAAATCGCCGGGTAGCTCCTACAATGAGCAGTTCTTC
>many|NA|TRBJ2-2|TRBV4-1
CASSQDGWGPGGELFF
TGCGCCAGCAGCCAAGACGGCTGGGGGCCCGGGGGGGAGCTGTTTTTT
>many|NA|TRBJ1-1|TRBV5-1
CASSLGGGFTEAFF
TGCGCCAGCAGCTTGGGTGGGGGTTTCACTGAAGCTTTCTTT
>many|NA|TRBJ2-5|TRBV5-1
CASSLLGTQQETQYF
TGCGCCAGCAGCTTGCTCGGGACTCAACAGGAGACCCAGTACTTC
>many|NA|TRBJ1-6|TRBV6-6
CASSYGGVDSPLHF
TGTGCCAGCAGTTACGGGGGGGTGGACTCACCCCTCCACTTT
>many|NA|TRBJ2-2|TRBV5-4
CASSPSVTGNTGELFF
TGTGCCAGCAGCCCCTCAGTGACAGGGAACACCGGGGAGCTGTTTTTT
>NA|NA|TRBJ1-4|TRBV20-1
CSYGMTGEKLFF
TGCAGTTACGGGATGACGGGGGAAAAACTGTTTTTT
>few|TRBD2|TRBJ2-7|TRBV30
CAWSWTSEAYEQYF
TGTGCCTGGAGTTGGACTAGCGAGGCCTACGAGCAGTACTTC
>many|NA|TRBJ2-2|TRBV6-5
CASLEGLGGELFF
TGTGCCAGCCTCGAGGGGTTGGGCGGGGAGCTGTTTTTT
>many|TRBD1|TRBJ2-7|TRBV11-2
CASSPPDRGYEQYF
TGTGCCAGCAGCCCCCCGGACAGGGGTTACGAGCAGTACTTC
>many|NA|TRBJ1-5|TRBV12-3/TRBV12-4
CASSLAGPTGQPQHF
TGTGCCAGCAGTTTAGCCGGCCCAACGGGTCAGCCCCAGCATTTT
>many|NA|TRBJ1-1|TRBV6-5
CATKTRTVNTEAFF
TGTGCCACCAAAACTAGGACGGTAAACACTGAAGCTTTCTTT
>medium-sized|TRBD2|TRBJ2-5|TRBV28
CASSLSGGAVETQYF
TGTGCCAGCAGTCTTAGCGGGGGGGCCGTTGAGACCCAGTACTTC
>medium-sized|NA|TRBJ2-1|TRBV20-1
CSARVGRTDYNEQFF
TGCAGTGCTAGAGTGGGGCGGACAGACTACAATGAGCAGTTCTTC
>many|TRBD1|TRBJ2-5|TRBV20-1
CSADRGRETQYF
TGCAGTGCGGACAGGGGGAGGGAGACCCAGTACTTC
>many|NA|TRBJ2-1|TRBV5-1
CASSPLVAPQGEFF
TGCGCCAGCAGCCCGCTGGTCGCCCCCCAAGGGGAGTTCTTC
>many|NA|TRBJ1-2|TRBV6-5
CASSPRELSNYGYTF
TGTGCCAGCAGTCCCCGGGAGCTCTCTAACTATGGCTACACCTTC
>many|TRBD2|TRBJ2-5|TRBV20-1
CSAQRTRIPQETQYF
TGCAGTGCTCAACGGACTAGAATCCCTCAAGAGACCCAGTACTTC
>many|NA|TRBJ1-2|TRBV19
CASSIPGIGGYTF
TGTGCCAGTAGTATACCGGGGATAGGTGGCTACACCTTC
>many|NA|TRBJ2-6|TRBV7-9
CASSTGESGANVLTF
TGTGCCAGCAGCACCGGGGAAAGTGGGGCCAACGTCCTGACTTTC
>many|NA|TRBJ2-1|TRBV13
CASSPASEREQFF
TGTGCCAGCAGCCCCGCTAGCGAGCGGGAGCAGTTCTTC
>many|NA|TRBJ2-2|TRBV5-1
CASTWYTGELFF
TGCGCCAGTACCTGGTACACCGGGGAGCTGTTTTTT
>many|TRBD1|TRBJ2-7|TRBV5-6
CASTTGDAYEQYF
TGTGCCAGCACCACAGGGGATGCGTACGAGCAGTACTTC
>many|NA|TRBJ2-3|TRBV3-1
CASSYDSFGTDTQYF
TGTGCCAGCAGTTATGACAGTTTCGGCACAGATACGCAGTATTTT
>many|NA|TRBJ1-1|TRBV7-9
CASSFPGASNTEAFF
TGTGCCAGCAGCTTCCCCGGCGCATCGAACACTGAAGCTTTCTTT
>many|NA|TRBJ1-5|TRBV29-1
CSVAEGDPNQPQHF
TGCAGCGTTGCGGAGGGGGATCCCAATCAGCCCCAGCATTTT
>many|TRBD1|TRBJ2-3|TRBV7-9
CASSLIGTGGMDTQYF
TGTGCCAGCAGCTTAATCGGGACAGGGGGCATGGATACGCAGTATTTT
>few|NA|TRBJ2-5|TRBV5-1
CASSLTGSETQYF
TGCGCCAGCAGCTTGACAGGGAGTGAGACCCAGTACTTC
>many|NA|TRBJ2-1|TRBV6-1
CASTKTQTNNEQFF
TGTGCCAGCACTAAGACCCAAACCAACAATGAGCAGTTCTTC
>many|NA|TRBJ2-1|TRBV3-1
CASSLLLGAGANNEQFF
TGTGCCAGCAGCCTACTTTTGGGGGCGGGGGCCAACAATGAGCAGTTCTTC
>many|TRBD1|TRBJ1-1|TRBV5-1
CASSLTGGFTEAFF
TGCGCCAGCAGCTTAACAGGGGGCTTTACTGAAGCTTTCTTT
>many|TRBD2|TRBJ2-4|TRBV18
CASSLTGLAGEAKNIQYF
TGTGCCAGCTCACTTACGGGTCTAGCGGGGGAAGCCAAAAACATTCAGTACTTC